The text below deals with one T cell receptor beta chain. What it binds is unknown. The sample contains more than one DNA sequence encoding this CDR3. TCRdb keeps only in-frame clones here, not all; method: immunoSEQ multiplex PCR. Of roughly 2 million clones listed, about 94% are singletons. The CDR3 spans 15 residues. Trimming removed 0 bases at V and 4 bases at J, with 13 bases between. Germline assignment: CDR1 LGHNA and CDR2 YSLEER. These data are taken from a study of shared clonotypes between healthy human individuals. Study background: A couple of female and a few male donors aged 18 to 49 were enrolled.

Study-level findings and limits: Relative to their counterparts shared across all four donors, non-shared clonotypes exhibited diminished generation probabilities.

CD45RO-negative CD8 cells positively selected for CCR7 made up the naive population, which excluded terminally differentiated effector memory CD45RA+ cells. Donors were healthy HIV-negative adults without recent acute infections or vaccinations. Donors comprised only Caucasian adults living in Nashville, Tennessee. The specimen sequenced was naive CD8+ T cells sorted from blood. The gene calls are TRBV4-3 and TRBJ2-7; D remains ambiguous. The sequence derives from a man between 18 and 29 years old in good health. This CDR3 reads CASSQDLAGPYEQYF. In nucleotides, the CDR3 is TGCGCCAGCAGCCAAGATTTGGCAGGTCCGTACGAGCAGTACTTC.